These T cell receptor beta chains were read from a single sample in a study of blood T cells in healthy people across ages. TCRdb ran MiXCR on the 5' RACE reads and lists one entry per CDR3 protein. Of some 790,000 distinct CDR3 sequences listed, around 28% are singletons. Sequenced material: blood. Receptors originate from a woman aged 80 or over in good health. CDR3s include the opening cysteine and the closing phenylalanine or tryptophan. The D gene is left open where the match is weak. Size is stated for part of the rows, as once, few or many counts, or as a class when the clone is expanded.

J gene: TRBJ2-3; D gene: TRBD2; clone size: many; V gene: TRBV2; CDR3 protein: CASSRTSDTDTQYF; CDR3 DNA: TGTGCCAGCAGCCGGACTAGCGACACAGATACGCAGTATTTT
J gene: TRBJ1-2; D gene: NA; clone size: NA; V gene: TRBV6-2/TRBV6-3; CDR3 protein: CASRDDPDYGYTF; CDR3 DNA: TGTGCCAGCAGGGACGACCCGGACTATGGCTACACCTTC
J gene: TRBJ2-6; D gene: NA; clone size: many; V gene: TRBV9; CDR3 protein: CASSVERTIPSGANVLTF; CDR3 DNA: TGTGCCAGCAGCGTAGAACGGACCATCCCCTCTGGGGCCAACGTCCTGACTTTC
J gene: TRBJ2-3; D gene: NA; clone size: many; V gene: TRBV7-2; CDR3 protein: CASSLVGGAQSTDTQYF; CDR3 DNA: TGTGCCAGCAGCTTAGTGGGGGGGGCCCAAAGCACAGATACGCAGTATTTT
J gene: TRBJ1-2; D gene: NA; clone size: many; V gene: TRBV12-3/TRBV12-4; CDR3 protein: CASSLWQRGYTF; CDR3 DNA: TGTGCCAGCAGTTTATGGCAGCGCGGCTACACCTTC
J gene: TRBJ2-3; D gene: NA; clone size: few; V gene: TRBV5-1; CDR3 protein: CASNVRDRVSTDTQYF; CDR3 DNA: TGCGCCAGCAACGTCCGGGATCGCGTCAGCACAGATACGCAGTATTTT
J gene: TRBJ2-3; D gene: NA; clone size: many; V gene: TRBV7-9; CDR3 protein: CASSSYADTQYF; CDR3 DNA: TGTGCCAGCAGCTCATACGCAGATACGCAGTATTTT
J gene: TRBJ2-1; D gene: NA; clone size: NA; V gene: TRBV11-2; CDR3 protein: CASSRVGWDRGGEQFF; CDR3 DNA: TGTGCCAGCAGCCGCGTCGGGTGGGACCGGGGTGGTGAGCAGTTCTTC
J gene: TRBJ2-5; D gene: NA; clone size: NA; V gene: TRBV6-2/TRBV6-3; CDR3 protein: CASRRGGGPETQYF; CDR3 DNA: TGTGCCAGCAGGAGGGGGGGGGGCCCTGAGACCCAGTACTTC
J gene: TRBJ2-7; D gene: TRBD1; clone size: NA; V gene: TRBV11-1; CDR3 protein: CASSFFVGTADYEQYF; CDR3 DNA: TGTGCCAGCAGCTTTTTTGTGGGGACAGCAGACTACGAGCAGTACTTC
J gene: TRBJ2-5; D gene: TRBD2; clone size: NA; V gene: TRBV10-3; CDR3 protein: CAISVRLAVDEQDF; CDR3 DNA: TGTGCCATCAGTGTGAGACTAGCGGTCGATGAGCAGGACTTC
J gene: TRBJ2-4; D gene: NA; clone size: many; V gene: TRBV11-3; CDR3 protein: CASSSRDLGNIQYF; CDR3 DNA: TGTGCCAGCAGCTCCCGGGACTTGGGGAACATTCAGTACTTC
J gene: TRBJ1-5; D gene: NA; clone size: few; V gene: TRBV20-1; CDR3 protein: CSAWEGIQGNQPQHF; CDR3 DNA: TGCAGTGCTTGGGAGGGAATACAGGGCAATCAGCCCCAGCATTTT
J gene: TRBJ2-3; D gene: TRBD2; clone size: many; V gene: TRBV28; CDR3 protein: CASSFGTGGRDTQYF; CDR3 DNA: TGTGCCAGCAGTTTCGGAACGGGGGGGCGGGATACGCAGTATTTT
J gene: TRBJ1-1; D gene: TRBD1; clone size: many; V gene: TRBV12-3/TRBV12-4; CDR3 protein: CASSYDRVTEAFF; CDR3 DNA: TGTGCCAGCAGTTATGACAGGGTAACTGAAGCTTTCTTT
J gene: TRBJ2-3; D gene: TRBD2; clone size: many; V gene: TRBV7-8; CDR3 protein: CASSLAHSAGNQYF; CDR3 DNA: TGTGCCAGCAGCTTAGCTCATTCAGCGGGAAATCAGTATTTT
J gene: TRBJ2-5; D gene: NA; clone size: many; V gene: TRBV29-1; CDR3 protein: CSVVRGSLQETQYF; CDR3 DNA: TGCAGCGTGGTACGGGGCAGTCTACAAGAGACCCAGTACTTC
J gene: TRBJ1-1; D gene: NA; clone size: NA; V gene: TRBV6-6; CDR3 protein: CASSSTDKYTAFF; CDR3 DNA: TGTGCCAGCAGTTCGACAGACAAATATACAGCTTTCTTT
J gene: TRBJ2-5; D gene: TRBD2; clone size: many; V gene: TRBV20-1; CDR3 protein: CSARNVVGLWGETQYF; CDR3 DNA: TGCAGTGCTAGGAATGTGGTGGGACTATGGGGCGAGACCCAGTACTTC
J gene: TRBJ2-2; D gene: NA; clone size: NA; V gene: TRBV7-9; CDR3 protein: CASSVARDGGELFF; CDR3 DNA: TGTGCCAGCAGCGTCGCCCGGGACGGCGGGGAGCTGTTTTTT
J gene: TRBJ2-3; D gene: TRBD2; clone size: many; V gene: TRBV5-1; CDR3 protein: CASSLLSSGGLNPTDTQYF; CDR3 DNA: TGCGCCAGCAGCTTGTTGTCTAGCGGGGGCCTGAACCCCACAGATACGCAGTATTTT
J gene: TRBJ1-2; D gene: TRBD1; clone size: few; V gene: TRBV29-1; CDR3 protein: CSANIGTGKSYGYTF; CDR3 DNA: TGCAGCGCTAACATCGGGACAGGGAAGAGCTATGGCTACACCTTC
J gene: TRBJ1-1; D gene: TRBD1; clone size: NA; V gene: TRBV11-2; CDR3 protein: CASSWDSRFEAFF; CDR3 DNA: TGTGCCAGCAGCTGGGACAGTAGATTTGAAGCTTTCTTT
J gene: TRBJ2-2; D gene: NA; clone size: NA; V gene: TRBV12-3/TRBV12-4; CDR3 protein: CASSLGRFTGELFF; CDR3 DNA: TGTGCCAGCAGTTTGGGGCGGTTCACCGGGGAGCTGTTTTTT
J gene: TRBJ2-5; D gene: NA; clone size: many; V gene: TRBV20-1; CDR3 protein: CSAGQGALKLAGLSQYF; CDR3 DNA: TGCAGTGCGGGGCAGGGGGCGTTAAAACTAGCGGGTCTGTCGCAGTACTTC
J gene: TRBJ1-4; D gene: NA; clone size: few; V gene: TRBV5-1; CDR3 protein: CASSPTVGVKEKLFF; CDR3 DNA: TGCGCCAGCAGCCCGACGGTGGGTGTTAAAGAAAAACTGTTTTTT
J gene: TRBJ2-7; D gene: TRBD2; clone size: many; V gene: TRBV12-3/TRBV12-4; CDR3 protein: CASSLSSGSYEQYF; CDR3 DNA: TGTGCCAGCAGTTTATCTAGCGGCTCCTACGAGCAGTACTTC
J gene: TRBJ1-2; D gene: NA; clone size: once; V gene: TRBV15; CDR3 protein: CATSRAQGLGGYTF; CDR3 DNA: TGTGCCACCAGCAGGGCCCAGGGGCTGGGCGGCTACACCTTC
J gene: TRBJ2-1; D gene: TRBD2; clone size: NA; V gene: TRBV20-1; CDR3 protein: CSARPLAGYNEQFF; CDR3 DNA: TGCAGTGCTAGACCACTAGCGGGATACAATGAGCAGTTCTTC
J gene: TRBJ2-5; D gene: NA; clone size: few; V gene: TRBV19; CDR3 protein: CASGRRDLRETQYF; CDR3 DNA: TGTGCCAGTGGCCGGAGGGACCTTCGGGAGACCCAGTACTTC
J gene: TRBJ2-5; D gene: TRBD2; clone size: NA; V gene: TRBV6-2/TRBV6-3; CDR3 protein: CASRSSGGKEQYF; CDR3 DNA: TGTGCCAGCAGATCCAGCGGGGGTAAAGAGCAGTACTTC
J gene: TRBJ2-1; D gene: TRBD2; clone size: many; V gene: TRBV7-2; CDR3 protein: CASSPRLALAEQFF; CDR3 DNA: TGTGCCAGCAGCCCGCGACTAGCTCTCGCCGAGCAGTTCTTC
J gene: TRBJ1-3; D gene: TRBD1; clone size: NA; V gene: TRBV10-2; CDR3 protein: CASKPTGGLGNTIYF; CDR3 DNA: TGCGCCAGCAAGCCGACAGGGGGCCTTGGAAACACCATATATTTT
J gene: TRBJ1-1; D gene: NA; clone size: few; V gene: TRBV9; CDR3 protein: CASSYTGGEGAEAFF; CDR3 DNA: TGTGCCAGCAGCTATACCGGGGGCGAGGGTGCTGAAGCTTTCTTT
J gene: TRBJ2-4; D gene: NA; clone size: many; V gene: TRBV20-1; CDR3 protein: CSAHPRAGIKNIQYF; CDR3 DNA: TGCAGTGCTCATCCCCGAGCCGGGATCAAAAACATTCAGTACTTC
J gene: TRBJ2-3; D gene: NA; clone size: many; V gene: TRBV6-5; CDR3 protein: CASSYSSRAADTQYF; CDR3 DNA: TGTGCCAGCAGTTACTCGAGCAGGGCCGCAGATACGCAGTATTTT
J gene: TRBJ1-4; D gene: NA; clone size: NA; V gene: TRBV30; CDR3 protein: CAWGRGVATNEKLFF; CDR3 DNA: TGTGCCTGGGGGCGGGGAGTTGCAACTAATGAAAAACTGTTTTTT
J gene: TRBJ2-7; D gene: NA; clone size: many; V gene: TRBV11-2; CDR3 protein: CASSFYDGYEQYF; CDR3 DNA: TGTGCCAGCAGCTTCTACGACGGCTACGAGCAGTACTTC
J gene: TRBJ2-7; D gene: NA; clone size: NA; V gene: TRBV27; CDR3 protein: CASSFGTVLGSYNEQYF; CDR3 DNA: TGTGCCAGCAGTTTCGGTACTGTTTTGGGCTCCTACAATGAGCAGTACTTC